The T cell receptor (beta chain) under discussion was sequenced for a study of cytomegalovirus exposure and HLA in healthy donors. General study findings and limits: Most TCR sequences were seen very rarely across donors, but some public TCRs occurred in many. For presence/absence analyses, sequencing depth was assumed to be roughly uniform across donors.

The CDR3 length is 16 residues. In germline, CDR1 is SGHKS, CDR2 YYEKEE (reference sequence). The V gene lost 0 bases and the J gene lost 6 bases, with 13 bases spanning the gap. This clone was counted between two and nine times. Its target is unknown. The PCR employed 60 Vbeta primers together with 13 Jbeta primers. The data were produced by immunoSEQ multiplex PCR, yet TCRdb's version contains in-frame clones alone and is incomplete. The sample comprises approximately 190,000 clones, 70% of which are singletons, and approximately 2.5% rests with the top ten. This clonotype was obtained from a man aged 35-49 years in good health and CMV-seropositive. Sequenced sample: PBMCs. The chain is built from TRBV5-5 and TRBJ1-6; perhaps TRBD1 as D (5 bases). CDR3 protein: CASSLDSGPSNSPLHF. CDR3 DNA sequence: TGTGCCAGCAGCTTGGATTCAGGGCCGAGTAATTCACCCCTCCACTTT.